Described below is a single T cell receptor (beta chain) sequence and its context. Its antigen target is currently unknown. No clone much larger than this one lies a single base away; base qualities are absent. Interpreted using the paper, the time point label stands for: about 25 weeks on oral tofacitinib. The treatment or condition label here, explained by the study, means: oral pan-JAK inhibitor, 5-10 mg twice daily. Lesional scalp punch biopsies and peripheral blood were collected from alopecia areata patients. After PBMCs were isolated by density centrifugation and stained for CD3, CD4 and CD8, a FACSAria was used to sort CD4+ and CD8+ T cells. The data are from a study of CD8+ T cells in alopecia areata (dated by TCRdb to 2016 to 2019). About the full investigation: Treated patients were enrolled in an open-label pilot trial of oral tofacitinib, 5 to 10 mg twice daily, for moderate-to-severe alopecia areata. Tofacitinib was given for 6 to 18 months, followed by 6 months of follow-up off drug to assess delayed response and recurrence. In treated patients, disease severity was measured using the SALT score, which gives the percentage of scalp surface area affected. The study used high-throughput TCRbeta sequencing to examine T cell clonal expansion in alopecia areata, in both the C3H/HeJ mouse model and human patients. On the human side, TCRbeta sequencing was run on scalp tissue and on sorted CD4+ and CD8+ peripheral blood T cells from healthy controls and from alopecia areata patients with either patchy or totalis/universalis disease. Patients on tofacitinib were biopsied at baseline and after 4 and 24 weeks of treatment, and several of the patients also had a later scalp biopsy. Scalp clonality was compared across normal scalp (n=4), patchy alopecia areata scalp (n=8), and alopecia totalis/universalis scalp (n=8). RNA was extracted with the PAXgene miRNA kit for fixed scalp, the miRNeasy kit for PBMCs, and the RNeasy kit for mouse skin. TCRbeta CDR3 regions were amplified by immunoSEQ multiplex PCR with 35 Vbeta forward and 13 Jbeta reverse primers.

The junction shows trimming of 5 bases on V and 0 bases on J, and the gene matches do not reach 4 bases of it. CDR3 length: 14 amino acids, cysteine to phenylalanine. The only DNA kept is the CDR3, 42 bases in frame from the first base. As encoded in the germline V gene (reference sequence), CDR1 is GTSNPN while CDR2 is SVGIG. What the research found in general, with its limitations: Unlike mouse skin, where gammadelta T cells dominate, normal human skin contains resident alphabeta T cells that get sequenced too, which complicates analysis of the scalp TCR repertoire. Shared TCR sequences between patients were less evident than in mice, which may be partly attributable to HLA diversity in the patient population. Lesional scalp, especially in alopecia totalis/universalis, showed higher clonality and more expanded CD8+ clones than normal scalp, suggesting antigenic drive. Because the treated cohort was small and included a single nonresponder, larger studies are needed to assess links between baseline CD8+ expansion and response. Scalp clonality and the number of expanded CD8+ clones among the top 100 scalp clones were significantly decreased by tofacitinib. Many expanded lesional clones were found to persist in scalp and blood during tofacitinib treatment, and relapse after treatment cessation may be partly explained by this persistence.

Library preparation was by the immunoSEQ multiplex PCR assay. For TCR sequencing, RNA was extracted from every sample and reverse transcribed into cDNA to serve as template. SuperScript III was used to make first-strand cDNA, primed with a 2:1 mix of oligo-dT and random hexamers. A synthetic immune receptor repertoire was used to gauge amplification bias, and whatever bias remained was removed computationally. The paper's data handling went like this. Raw reads were preprocessed for error removal, and CDR3 was defined according to IMGT conventions as running from the conserved cysteine to phenylalanine. Clonality was computed as 1 minus the Shannon entropy, with the entropy normalized by log2 of the number of productive unique TCRs. Scalp TCRbeta sequences were cross-referenced with sorted blood CD4 and CD8 repertoires so that the CD4 or CD8 identity of scalp clones could be inferred. TCRdb retrieved this table from immuneACCESS and kept in-frame rearrangements only. Not all clones are present; in checked studies, unresolved V genes account for under half, and no reason is known for the remainder. V and J calls and clone size are those listed in that table; D and trimming were worked out from the DNA. The sample includes nearly 200,000 clones, with nearly 60% observed a single time. 5.5% of the sample is in the top ten clones.

The source is a human donor with alopecia areata. Sequencing used CD4+ T cells sorted from blood, obtained at week 24, from a patient treated with tofacitinib. The chain couples TRBV30 to TRBJ2-3, with TRBD1 matching 8 junction bases. The CDR3 reads CAWAQGASTDTQYF. The DNA sequence is as follows: TGTGCCTGGGCCCAGGGGGCAAGCACAGATACGCAGTATTTT.